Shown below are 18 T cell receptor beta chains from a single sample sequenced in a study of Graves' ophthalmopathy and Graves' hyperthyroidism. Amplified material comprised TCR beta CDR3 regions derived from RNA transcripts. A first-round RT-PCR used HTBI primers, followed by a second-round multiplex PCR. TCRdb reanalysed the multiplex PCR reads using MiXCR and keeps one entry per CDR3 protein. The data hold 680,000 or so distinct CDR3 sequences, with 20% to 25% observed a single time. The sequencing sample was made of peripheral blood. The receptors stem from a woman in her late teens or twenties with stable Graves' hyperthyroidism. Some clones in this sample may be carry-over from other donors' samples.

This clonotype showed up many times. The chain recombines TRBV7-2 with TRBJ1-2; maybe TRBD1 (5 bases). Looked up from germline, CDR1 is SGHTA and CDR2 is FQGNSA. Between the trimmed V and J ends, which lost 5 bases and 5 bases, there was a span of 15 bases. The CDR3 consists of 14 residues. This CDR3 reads CASSPQGGGYGYTF. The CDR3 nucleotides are TGTGCCAGCAGCCCGCAGGGAGGTGGTTATGGCTACACCTTC.

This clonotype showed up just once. Here the CDR3 reads CACSEPHSEQYV. CDR3 bases: TGTGCCTGCAGCGAGCCCCACTCCGAGCAGTACGTC. The V call is TRBV11-3, the J call TRBJ2-7; D remains ambiguous. The CDR3 runs to 12 residues. The germline CDR1 and CDR2 sequences are SGHNT and YENEEA.

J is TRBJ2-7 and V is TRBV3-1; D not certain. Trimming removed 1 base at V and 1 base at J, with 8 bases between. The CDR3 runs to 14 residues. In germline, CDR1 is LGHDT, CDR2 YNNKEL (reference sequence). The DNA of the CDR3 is TGTGCCAGCAGCCAAGTTTTCAAGTCCTACGAGCAGTACTTC. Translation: CASSQVFKSYEQYF.

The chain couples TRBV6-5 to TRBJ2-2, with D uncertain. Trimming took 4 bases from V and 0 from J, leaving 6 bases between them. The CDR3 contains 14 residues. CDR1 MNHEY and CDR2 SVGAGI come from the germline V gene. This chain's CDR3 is CASSSISNTGELFF. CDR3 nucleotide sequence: TGTGCCAGCAGTTCTATCTCGAACACCGGGGAGCTGTTTTTT.

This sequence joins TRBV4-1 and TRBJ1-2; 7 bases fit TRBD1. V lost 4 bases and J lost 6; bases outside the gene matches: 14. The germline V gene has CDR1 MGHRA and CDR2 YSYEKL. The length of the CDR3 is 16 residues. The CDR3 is CASSRSTQTGVDGYTF. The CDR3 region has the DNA TGCGCCAGCAGCCGCTCCACGCAAACAGGGGTGGATGGCTACACCTTC.

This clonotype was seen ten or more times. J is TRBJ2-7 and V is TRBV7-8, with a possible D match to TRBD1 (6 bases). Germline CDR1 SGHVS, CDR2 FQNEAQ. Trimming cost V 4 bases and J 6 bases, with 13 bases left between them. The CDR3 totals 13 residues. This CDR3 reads CASSSTGRAEQYF. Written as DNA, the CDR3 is TGTGCCAGCAGCTCGACAGGTCGGGCCGAGCAGTACTTC.

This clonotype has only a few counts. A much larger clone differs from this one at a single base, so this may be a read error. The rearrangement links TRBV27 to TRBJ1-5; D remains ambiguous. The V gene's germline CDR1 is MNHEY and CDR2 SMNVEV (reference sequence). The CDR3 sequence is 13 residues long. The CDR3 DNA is TGTGCCTGCAGTTACCGGGGCAATCAGCCCCAGCATTTT. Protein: CACSYRGNQPQHF.

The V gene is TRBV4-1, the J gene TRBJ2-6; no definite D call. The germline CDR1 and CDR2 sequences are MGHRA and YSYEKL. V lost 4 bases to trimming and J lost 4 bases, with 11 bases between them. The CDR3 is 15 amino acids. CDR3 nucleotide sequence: TGCGCCAGCAGCCCCCTGTTATCCGGGGCCAACGTCCTGACTTTC. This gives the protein CASSPLLSGANVLTF.

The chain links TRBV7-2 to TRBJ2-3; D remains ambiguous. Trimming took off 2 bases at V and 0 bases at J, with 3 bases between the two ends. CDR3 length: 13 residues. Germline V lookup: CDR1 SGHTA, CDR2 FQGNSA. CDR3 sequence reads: CASSLLSTDTQYF. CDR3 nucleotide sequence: TGTGCCAGCAGCTTATTAAGCACAGATACGCAGTATTTT.

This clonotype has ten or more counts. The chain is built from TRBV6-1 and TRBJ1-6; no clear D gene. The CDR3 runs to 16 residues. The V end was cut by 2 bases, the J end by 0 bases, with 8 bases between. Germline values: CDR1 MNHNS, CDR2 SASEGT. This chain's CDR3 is CASSERESSYNSPLHF. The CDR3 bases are TGTGCCAGCAGTGAACGGGAGAGCTCCTATAATTCACCCCTCCACTTT.

The CDR3 loop is CASREPRTEAFF. The CDR3, as DNA: TGTGCCAGCAGGGAGCCCAGGACTGAAGCTTTCTTT. The genes are TRBV12-3 or TRBV12-4 and TRBJ1-1; D gene uncertain. The CDR3 has 12 residues. The ends were cut back, 6 bases at V and 5 bases at J, with 10 bases in the middle.

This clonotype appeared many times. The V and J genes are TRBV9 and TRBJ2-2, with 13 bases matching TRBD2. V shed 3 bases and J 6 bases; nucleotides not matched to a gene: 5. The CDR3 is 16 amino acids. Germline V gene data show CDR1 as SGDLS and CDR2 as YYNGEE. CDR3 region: CASSEGLAGKSGELFF. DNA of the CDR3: TGTGCCAGCAGCGAGGGACTAGCGGGAAAGTCCGGGGAGCTGTTTTTT. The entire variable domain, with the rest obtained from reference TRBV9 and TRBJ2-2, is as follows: DSGVTQTPKHLITATGQRVTLRCSPRSGDLSVYWYQQSLDQGLQFLIQYYNGEERAKGNILERFSAQQFPDLHSELNLSSLELGDSALYFCASSEGLAGKSGELFFGEGSRLTVL.

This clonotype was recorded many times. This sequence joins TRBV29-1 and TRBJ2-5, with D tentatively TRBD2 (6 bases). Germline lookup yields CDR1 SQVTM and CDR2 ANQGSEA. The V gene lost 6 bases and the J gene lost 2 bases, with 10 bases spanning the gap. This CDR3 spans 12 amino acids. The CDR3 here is CSVREHQETQYF. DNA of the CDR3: TGCAGCGTCCGGGAGCATCAAGAGACCCAGTACTTC.

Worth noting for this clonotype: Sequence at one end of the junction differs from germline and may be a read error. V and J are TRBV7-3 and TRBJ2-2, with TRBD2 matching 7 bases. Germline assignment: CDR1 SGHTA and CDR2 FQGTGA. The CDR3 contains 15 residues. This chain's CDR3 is CASGLTGGFTGELFF. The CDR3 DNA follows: TGTGCCAGCGGCTTAACGGGGGGATTCACCGGGGAGCTGTTTTTT.

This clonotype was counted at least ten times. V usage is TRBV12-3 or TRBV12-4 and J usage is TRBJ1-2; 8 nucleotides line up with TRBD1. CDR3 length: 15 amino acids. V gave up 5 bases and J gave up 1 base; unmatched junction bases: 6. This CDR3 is CASSRDRSSNYGYTF. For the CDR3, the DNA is TGTGCCAGCAGTCGGGACAGGTCCAGTAACTATGGCTACACCTTC.

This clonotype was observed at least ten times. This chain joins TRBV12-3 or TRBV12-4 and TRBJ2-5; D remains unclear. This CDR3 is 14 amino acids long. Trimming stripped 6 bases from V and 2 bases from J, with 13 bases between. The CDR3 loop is CASSLFTGQETQYF. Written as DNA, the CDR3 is TGTGCCAGCAGCCTATTTACGGGTCAAGAGACCCAGTACTTC.

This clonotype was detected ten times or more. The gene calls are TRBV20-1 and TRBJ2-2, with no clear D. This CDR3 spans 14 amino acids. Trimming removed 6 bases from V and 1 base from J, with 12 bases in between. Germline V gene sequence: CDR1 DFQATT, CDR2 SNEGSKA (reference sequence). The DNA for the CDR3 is TGCAGTGCCCCAAGGTCCATGAACACCGGGGAGCTGTTTTTT. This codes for CSAPRSMNTGELFF.

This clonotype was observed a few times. The CDR3 sequence: CSAQLAGAPYEQYF. The CDR3 DNA follows: TGCAGTGCACAATTAGCGGGGGCCCCCTACGAGCAGTACTTC. J is TRBJ2-7 and V is TRBV20-1; TRBD2 matches at 9 bases. With V trimmed by 6 bases and J by 2 bases, 8 bases remained unmatched. This CDR3 has 14 amino acids. Germline assignment: CDR1 DFQATT and CDR2 SNEGSKA (reference sequence).